This T cell receptor beta chain was found in a study of CD8 T cells in ankylosing spondylitis (dated by TCRdb to the late 2010s). Context from the whole study: The study set out to find disease-linked TCR variants by profiling T cell receptor beta repertoires in ankylosing spondylitis patients and healthy donors. The full study cohort was made up of 25 ankylosing spondylitis patients and 108 healthy donors. Samples of peripheral blood were taken, and for ankylosing spondylitis patients, synovial fluid was collected as well. Beyond this particular receptor, the publication reports: Some TCR beta motif variants had previously been reported in synovial fluid and blood of reactive arthritis patients, which suggested common disease-initiation mechanisms. The disease-linked clones were reported to be significantly enriched in matched synovial fluid samples from ankylosing spondylitis patients. A CD8+ phenotype was shown by the disease-linked clones, which were found at relatively low frequencies in peripheral blood. A TCR beta motif made up of several highly homologous amino acid variants appeared to be characteristic of blood from ankylosing spondylitis patients.

Sequenced on an Illumina HiSeq 2500. TCR beta libraries were prepared by quantitative 5'-RACE with molecular barcodes. The study's own analysis went as follows. Disease-linked TCR variants were identified with a new computational method built on a probabilistic model of VDJ rearrangement. The public sequencing data were trimmed at Q25 with fastp and processed into clonotypes with MiXCR by TCRdb, which kept only in-frame beta chains. CDR3 protein sequences are deduplicated, and each keeps its most common genes and DNA. It is TCRdb's table, rather than the study itself, that gives the V and J calls and clone size. The sample data list 700,000 to 850,000 distinct CDR3 sequences, and about 10% of these were observed just once. The top ten clonotypes cover roughly 0.51% of the sample. Inclusive of the bounding cysteine and phenylalanine, the CDR3 is 14 residues long. The entry retains the CDR3 DNA only, 42 bases that are in frame from base 1. V is pared back by 6 bases and J by 1 base, with 15 bases lying between the germline termini. In the germline V gene, CDR1 corresponds to SQVTM and CDR2 to ANQGSEA.

Details on this clonotype: Its target antigen remains unknown. No base-level quality is on record; no much larger clone is a single base apart.

The receptor was derived from a male donor with ankylosing spondylitis. This receptor chain uses TRBV29-1 and TRBJ1-2; a confident D gene designation cannot be given. What was sequenced was blood, either unsorted or a sorted T cell fraction (not recorded which). The CDR3 reads CSVHSGADNYGYTF. The bases read TGCAGCGTCCACTCGGGAGCCGATAACTATGGCTACACCTTC.